These T cell receptor beta chains were read from a single sample in a study of response to subunit inactivated influenza vaccine. MiXCR was run by TCRdb on the RT-PCR reads, yielding one entry per CDR3 protein. This table holds about 830,000 distinct CDR3 sequences, roughly 18% found once. The starting material was PBMCs from blood, obtained around 5 days after vaccination. The receptors here all came from a man aged 45-60 years who received an inactivated influenza vaccine. The CDR3 runs from the conserved cysteine through the conserved F or W. Fields, in order: CDR3 length, clone size, D gene, V gene, J gene, CDR3 protein, CDR3 DNA. A D gene is named only where the DNA matches it firmly. Clone size is stated in some rows and not others, as once, few, many or a class when expanded.

cdr3_length: 15; clone_size: many; d_call: TRBD1; v_call: TRBV12-3/TRBV12-4; j_call: TRBJ1-1; cdr3_aa: CASSLYGTANTEAFF; cdr3_nt: TGTGCCAGCAGTTTATACGGGACAGCTAACACTGAAGCTTTCTTT
cdr3_length: 14; clone_size: many; d_call: TRBD2; v_call: TRBV20-1; j_call: TRBJ2-3; cdr3_aa: CSALGLAGSNTQYF; cdr3_nt: TGCAGTGCCCTGGGCCTAGCGGGATCAAATACGCAGTATTTT
cdr3_length: 14; clone_size: many; d_call: TRBD2; v_call: TRBV20-1; j_call: TRBJ2-1; cdr3_aa: CSASGTFIGTSGFF; cdr3_nt: TGCAGTGCTAGCGGAACCTTTATCGGGACTAGTGGTTTCTTC
cdr3_length: 12; clone_size: many; d_call: .; v_call: TRBV20-1; j_call: TRBJ2-7; cdr3_aa: CSAPTVAYEQYF; cdr3_nt: TGCAGTGCCCCGACGGTGGCCTACGAGCAGTACTTC
cdr3_length: 12; clone_size: .; d_call: .; v_call: TRBV20-1; j_call: TRBJ2-1; cdr3_aa: CSASQGLNEQFF; cdr3_nt: TGCAGTGCTAGCCAGGGGCTCAATGAGCAGTTCTTC
cdr3_length: 16; clone_size: .; d_call: TRBD2; v_call: TRBV10-3; j_call: TRBJ2-3; cdr3_aa: CAIRQFGAGDTDTQYF; cdr3_nt: TGTGCCATCAGACAGTTTGGAGCGGGGGACACAGATACGCAGTATTTT
cdr3_length: 15; clone_size: .; d_call: TRBD1; v_call: TRBV12-3/TRBV12-4; j_call: TRBJ2-1; cdr3_aa: CASSRQGSSYNEQFF; cdr3_nt: TGTGCCAGCAGTAGACAGGGAAGCTCCTACAATGAGCAGTTCTTC
cdr3_length: 16; clone_size: .; d_call: .; v_call: TRBV6-2/TRBV6-3; j_call: TRBJ2-1; cdr3_aa: CASSSRLQSSYNEQFF; cdr3_nt: TGTGCCAGCAGTAGCCGACTGCAGAGCTCCTACAATGAGCAGTTCTTC
cdr3_length: 13; clone_size: many; d_call: .; v_call: TRBV20-1; j_call: TRBJ1-4; cdr3_aa: CSARGEVGEKLFF; cdr3_nt: TGCAGTGCTAGAGGGGAAGTCGGCGAAAAACTGTTTTTT
cdr3_length: 12; clone_size: few; d_call: .; v_call: TRBV7-9; j_call: TRBJ2-7; cdr3_aa: CASDGGAYEQYF; cdr3_nt: TGTGCCAGCGATGGGGGGGCGTACGAGCAGTACTTC
cdr3_length: 15; clone_size: few; d_call: TRBD1; v_call: TRBV12-3/TRBV12-4; j_call: TRBJ1-2; cdr3_aa: CASSPQGQGQTGYTF; cdr3_nt: TGTGCCAGCAGTCCACAGGGACAGGGGCAAACTGGCTACACCTTC
cdr3_length: 16; clone_size: .; d_call: TRBD2; v_call: TRBV20-1; j_call: TRBJ2-7; cdr3_aa: CSAGEIPSGPPYEQYF; cdr3_nt: TGCAGTGCTGGAGAGATCCCTAGCGGGCCACCCTACGAGCAGTACTTC
cdr3_length: 13; clone_size: few; d_call: .; v_call: TRBV5-1; j_call: TRBJ2-7; cdr3_aa: CASGTGQTYEQYF; cdr3_nt: TGCGCCAGCGGAACGGGACAAACCTACGAGCAGTACTTC
cdr3_length: 15; clone_size: .; d_call: .; v_call: TRBV24-1; j_call: TRBJ2-2; cdr3_aa: CATSDLSSATGELFF; cdr3_nt: TGTGCCACCAGTGATTTGTCTAGCGCGACCGGGGAGCTGTTTTTT
cdr3_length: 13; clone_size: many; d_call: .; v_call: TRBV12-3/TRBV12-4; j_call: TRBJ2-5; cdr3_aa: CASSRDVRETQYF; cdr3_nt: TGTGCCAGCAGCCGGGACGTTAGGGAGACCCAGTACTTC
cdr3_length: 15; clone_size: .; d_call: .; v_call: TRBV6-5; j_call: TRBJ1-4; cdr3_aa: CASSYSAGEGEKLFF; cdr3_nt: TGTGCCAGCAGTTACTCTGCAGGGGAGGGGGAAAAACTGTTTTTT
cdr3_length: 14; clone_size: many; d_call: .; v_call: TRBV7-2; j_call: TRBJ1-5; cdr3_aa: CASSLDLGNQPQHF; cdr3_nt: TGTGCCAGCAGCTTAGACCTAGGGAACCAGCCCCAGCATTTT
cdr3_length: 13; clone_size: many; d_call: .; v_call: TRBV7-2; j_call: TRBJ2-3; cdr3_aa: CASSFDPLDTQYF; cdr3_nt: TGTGCCAGCAGCTTTGACCCCCTAGATACGCAGTATTTT
cdr3_length: 15; clone_size: .; d_call: TRBD2; v_call: TRBV6-5; j_call: TRBJ2-2; cdr3_aa: CASSYAPGRAGELFF; cdr3_nt: TGTGCCAGCAGTTACGCCCCCGGGAGGGCCGGGGAGCTGTTTTTT
cdr3_length: 13; clone_size: .; d_call: .; v_call: TRBV20-1; j_call: TRBJ2-5; cdr3_aa: CSARVQGQETQYF; cdr3_nt: TGCAGTGCTAGAGTACAGGGCCAAGAGACCCAGTACTTC
cdr3_length: 15; clone_size: few; d_call: TRBD1; v_call: TRBV10-3; j_call: TRBJ2-3; cdr3_aa: CAISESPGQTDTQYF; cdr3_nt: TGTGCCATCAGTGAGTCTCCGGGACAGACAGATACGCAGTATTTT
cdr3_length: 13; clone_size: few; d_call: .; v_call: TRBV6-1; j_call: TRBJ1-4; cdr3_aa: CASWGSTNEKLFF; cdr3_nt: TGTGCCTCCTGGGGATCAACTAATGAAAAACTGTTTTTT
cdr3_length: 16; clone_size: few; d_call: TRBD1; v_call: TRBV5-1; j_call: TRBJ2-2; cdr3_aa: CASSLGGQLGSGELFF; cdr3_nt: TGCGCCAGCAGCTTGGGGGGACAGCTTGGATCCGGGGAGCTGTTTTTT
cdr3_length: 17; clone_size: few; d_call: .; v_call: TRBV5-1; j_call: TRBJ2-3; cdr3_aa: CASSRPGAAGYTDTQYF; cdr3_nt: TGCGCCAGCAGCCGGCCCGGAGCGGCGGGCTACACAGATACGCAGTATTTT
cdr3_length: 15; clone_size: few; d_call: TRBD2; v_call: TRBV20-1; j_call: TRBJ2-7; cdr3_aa: CSARTTSGSGNEQYF; cdr3_nt: TGCAGTGCTAGAACCACTAGCGGGAGCGGCAACGAGCAGTACTTC
cdr3_length: 15; clone_size: .; d_call: TRBD1; v_call: TRBV12-3/TRBV12-4; j_call: TRBJ1-6; cdr3_aa: CASRETGGAGSPLHF; cdr3_nt: TGTGCCAGCAGGGAGACAGGGGGCGCAGGATCACCCCTCCACTTT
cdr3_length: 16; clone_size: many; d_call: TRBD1; v_call: TRBV12-3/TRBV12-4; j_call: TRBJ2-5; cdr3_aa: CASSPHTGQDQETQYF; cdr3_nt: TGTGCCAGCAGTCCACACACCGGACAGGACCAAGAGACCCAGTACTTC
cdr3_length: 17; clone_size: .; d_call: .; v_call: TRBV4-3; j_call: TRBJ2-7; cdr3_aa: CASSQYITRGSSYEQYF; cdr3_nt: TGCGCCAGCAGCCAATATATAACGCGGGGTAGCTCCTACGAGCAGTACTTC